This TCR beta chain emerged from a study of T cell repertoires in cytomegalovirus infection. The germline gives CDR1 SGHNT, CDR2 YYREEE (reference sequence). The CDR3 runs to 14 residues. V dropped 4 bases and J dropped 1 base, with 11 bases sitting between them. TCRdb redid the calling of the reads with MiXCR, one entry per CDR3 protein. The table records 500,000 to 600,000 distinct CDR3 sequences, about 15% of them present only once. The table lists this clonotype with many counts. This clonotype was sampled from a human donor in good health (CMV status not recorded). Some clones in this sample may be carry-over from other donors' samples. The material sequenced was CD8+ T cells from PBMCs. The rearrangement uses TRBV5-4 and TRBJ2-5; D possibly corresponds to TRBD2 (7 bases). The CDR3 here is CASSVGGGQETQYF. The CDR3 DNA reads TGTGCCAGCAGCGTGGGAGGGGGCCAAGAGACCCAGTACTTC.